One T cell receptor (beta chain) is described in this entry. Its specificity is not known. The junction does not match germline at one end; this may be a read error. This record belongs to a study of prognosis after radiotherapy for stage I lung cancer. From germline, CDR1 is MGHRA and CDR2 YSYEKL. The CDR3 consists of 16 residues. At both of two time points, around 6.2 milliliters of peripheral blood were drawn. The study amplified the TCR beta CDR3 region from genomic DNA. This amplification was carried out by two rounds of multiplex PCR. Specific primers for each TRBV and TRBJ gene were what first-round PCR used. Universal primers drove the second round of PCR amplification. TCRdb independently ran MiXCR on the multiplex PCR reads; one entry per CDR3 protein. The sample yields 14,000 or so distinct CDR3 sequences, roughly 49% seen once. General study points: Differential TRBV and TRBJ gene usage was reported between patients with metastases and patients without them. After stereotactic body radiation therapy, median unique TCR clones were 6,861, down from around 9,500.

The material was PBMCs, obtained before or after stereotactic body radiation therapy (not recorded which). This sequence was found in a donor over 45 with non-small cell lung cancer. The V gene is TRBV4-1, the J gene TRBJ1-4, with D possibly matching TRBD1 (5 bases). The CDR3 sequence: CASSLRLGAANEKLLF. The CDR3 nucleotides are TGCGCCAGCAGCTTGCGCCTTGGGGCAGCTAATGAAAAACTGCTTTTT.